This T cell receptor (beta chain) is from a study of T cell responses to AZD1222 COVID-19 vaccine. Overall study results and limits: Only a handful of people who got AZD1222 tested seropositive at baseline. White British donors predominated, females outnumbered males, and clonal diversity was possibly underestimated.

On this clone: Its antigen remains unidentified.

After removal of 7 bases from V and 4 bases from J, the junction contained 5 bases not matched to a gene. This CDR3 comprises 13 residues. Data came from immunoSEQ multiplex PCR; TCRdb stores just in-frame clones and leaves some out. The sample lists tens of thousands of clones; approximately 89% were seen once. This TCR was recovered from an adult in good health. The sequences come from peripheral blood, collected on day 0 of MenACWY control vaccination. The V gene is TRBV12-3 or TRBV12-4, the J gene TRBJ1-2; TRBD1 agrees at 8 bases. The CDR3 spells CASTGTGFYGYTF. The CDR3 coding sequence is TGTGCCAGCACCGGGACAGGCTTCTATGGCTACACCTTC.